This T cell receptor beta chain was retrieved from a study of CD8+ T cells in alopecia areata. cDNA serving as the sequencing template came from extracted, reverse transcribed RNA. Generated by immunoSEQ multiplex PCR, the TCRdb table keeps only in-frame clones and is missing some. The sample carries approximately 280,000 clones, roughly 64% recorded once. Trimming cost V 5 bases and J 4 bases, with 8 bases left between them. This CDR3 region has 13 residues. Germline CDR1 is LNHDA and CDR2 is SQIVND (reference sequence). Treatment described: oral pan-JAK inhibitor, 5-10 mg twice daily. Those with alopecia areata gave lesional scalp punch biopsies and peripheral blood.

The sample here was CD4+ T cells sorted from blood, taken at week 24, from a patient treated with tofacitinib. This rearrangement joins TRBV19 to TRBJ2-2; D unresolved. This sequence originates from a human donor with alopecia areata. The CDR3 DNA is TGTGCCAGTAGTCAGGTTGTCACCGGGGAGCTGTTTTTT. Protein: CASSQVVTGELFF.